The 22 T cell receptor beta chains listed next were all sequenced from one sample in a study of cytomegalovirus exposure and HLA in healthy donors. Both 60 Vbeta primers and 13 Jbeta primers went into the PCR. The protocol was immunoSEQ multiplex PCR, while the TCRdb copy is restricted to in-frame clones and leaves out a portion. The sample holds 120,000 or so clones; around 80% are singletons and the top ten take about 8.3%. Material for sequencing was PBMCs. The source is a woman in her 50s in good health and CMV-seropositive.

This chain uses TRBV5-1 with TRBJ2-5, with D perhaps TRBD1 (5 bases). V was clipped by 2 bases and J by 5 bases, with 10 bases between them. Germline lookup yields CDR1 SGHRS and CDR2 YFSETQ. The CDR3 consists of 13 residues. The CDR3 DNA is TGCGCCAGCAGCTTTCCCAGGGCGGAGACCCAGTACTTC. Translation: CASSFPRAETQYF.

The chain recombines TRBV7-2 with TRBJ2-7, with no clear D. Germline CDR1 SGHTA, CDR2 FQGNSA. Deletions cut 5 bases from V and 7 bases from J, with 15 bases between. This CDR3 is built from 13 residues. This CDR3 is CASSPRRVVEQYF. The CDR3 nucleotides read TGTGCCAGCAGCCCCCGCCGGGTGGTGGAGCAGTACTTC.

The V and J genes are TRBV6-1 and TRBJ1-3; D is perhaps TRBD1 (6 bases). CDR1 and CDR2 (germline): MNHNS, SASEGT. The CDR3 loop spans 15 amino acids. V lost 5 bases, J lost 0 bases, and 11 bases lay in between. This CDR3 is CASSIQGYSGNTIYF. The CDR3 DNA follows: TGTGCCAGCAGTATACAGGGCTACTCTGGAAACACCATATATTTT.

This clone showed up just a few times. This chain connects TRBV6-5 to TRBJ2-2, with D possibly matching TRBD1 (5 bases). V gave up 6 bases and J gave up 6 bases, with 14 bases separating them. Germline-derived CDR1 and CDR2 are MNHEY and SVGAGI. The CDR3 contains 14 residues. CDR3: CASRDHPGPGELFF. CDR3 sequence (DNA): TGTGCCAGCAGAGACCATCCAGGGCCCGGGGAGCTGTTTTTT.

This rearrangement joins TRBV7-2 to TRBJ2-5; TRBD2 aligns across 12 bases. The junction had 8 bases not matched to a gene; V was cut back by 5 bases and J by 4 bases. The CDR3 loop spans 16 amino acids. Germline assignment: CDR1 SGHTA and CDR2 FQGNSA. The CDR3 region has the DNA TGTGCCAGCAGCCTCTCTAGCGGGAGGGGGAGAGAGACCCAGTACTTC. Protein sequence: CASSLSSGRGRETQYF.

As concerns this clone: An end of the junction differs from the germline gene, which may be a read error. The J gene is TRBJ2-2, the V gene TRBV6-5, with D unresolved. CDR1 MNHEY and CDR2 SVGAGI come from the germline V gene. The CDR3 is 14 residues long. The CDR3 coding sequence is TGTGTCAGCAGGCAAGAAGCAAACACCGGGGAGCTGTTTTTT. Its protein product is CVSRQEANTGELFF.

The J gene is TRBJ1-1, the V gene TRBV5-8; 9 nucleotides line up with TRBD1. This CDR3 comprises 14 residues. Looked up from germline, CDR1 is SGHTS and CDR2 is YDEGEE. After removal of 3 bases from V and 10 bases from J, the junction contained 10 bases not matched to a gene. Here the CDR3 DNA reads TGTGCCAGCAGCTCCCCGGGACAGGGCAGGATAGCTTTCTTT. This sequence encodes CASSSPGQGRIAFF.

The V call is TRBV9, the J call TRBJ1-3; the match to TRBD1 covers 9 bases. Germline values: CDR1 SGDLS, CDR2 YYNGEE. This CDR3 has 17 amino acids. V was pared by 1 base and J by 4 bases, with 9 bases of the junction left unmatched. Written as DNA, the CDR3 is TGTGCCAGCAGCGTAACGGACAGGGGACCTTTGGGAAACACCATATATTTT. This sequence encodes CASSVTDRGPLGNTIYF.

The V gene is TRBV2, the J gene TRBJ2-1; TRBD2 matches at 14 bases. Germline V gene lookup returns CDR1 SNHLY and CDR2 FYNNEI. The CDR3 loop spans 17 amino acids. J gave up 3 bases and V 6 bases, and 7 bases lay outside the gene matches. In DNA form, the CDR3 reads TGTGCCAGCAGCCCTGGGACTAGCGGGAGAAACTACAATGAGCAGTTCTTC. Its protein product is CASSPGTSGRNYNEQFF.

This sequence joins TRBV9 and TRBJ2-3; 9 nucleotides align to TRBD1. Germline assignment: CDR1 SGDLS and CDR2 YYNGEE. The trim removed 4 bases at V and 4 bases at J, leaving 10 bases unmatched. This CDR3 region has 16 residues. The DNA of the CDR3 is TGTGCCAGCAGCTGGACCGGGACAGGGAAGTCAGATACGCAGTATTTT. It is translated as CASSWTGTGKSDTQYF.

This clone was counted only a few times. The rearrangement joins TRBV6-6 to TRBJ1-2, with 9 nucleotides matching TRBD1. Germline V gene lookup returns CDR1 MNHNY and CDR2 SVGAGI (reference sequence). The CDR3 runs to 13 residues. J gave up 8 bases and V 6 bases, and 7 bases lay outside the gene matches. CDR3 loop: CASSQGQGFGYTF. In DNA form, the CDR3 reads TGTGCCAGCAGCCAGGGACAGGGCTTCGGCTACACCTTC.

This chain connects TRBV18 to TRBJ1-1, with 8 bases that match TRBD1. Trimming took 1 base from V and 7 from J; bases not matched to a gene: 8. CDR3 size: 15 residues. Germline CDR1 KGHSH, CDR2 LQKENI. The CDR3 coding sequence is TGTGCCAGCTCACCACTTCGGACAGGGATAGATGAAGCTTTCTTT. Translation gives CASSPLRTGIDEAFF.

The chain recombines TRBV7-2 with TRBJ2-5; the D is unclear. The length of the CDR3 is 12 residues. V lost 6 bases, J lost 0 bases, and 5 bases lay in between. Germline CDR1 reads SGHTA; CDR2 reads FQGNSA. The CDR3 DNA reads TGTGCCAGCAGTCGGTACCAAGAGACCCAGTACTTC. Protein product: CASSRYQETQYF.

The rearrangement links TRBV7-9 to TRBJ1-1; D is perhaps TRBD1 (6 bases). From germline, CDR1 is SEHNR and CDR2 FQNEAQ (reference sequence). The CDR3 runs 13 residues. V lost 3 bases, J lost 1 base, and 6 bases lay in between. CDR3 in DNA: TGTGCCAGCAGCTTCAGGGGGAACACTGAAGCTTTCTTT. Amino acid sequence: CASSFRGNTEAFF.

V and J are TRBV5-1 and TRBJ2-7; 8 bases line up with TRBD1. The CDR3 runs to 14 residues. Trimming cost V 6 bases and J 4 bases; bases outside gene matches: 9. Germline CDR1 is SGHRS and CDR2 is YFSETQ. CDR3 coding DNA: TGCGCCAGCAAGAGACAGGGGTCCCAATACGAGCAGTACTTC. Translating gives CASKRQGSQYEQYF.

The gene calls are TRBV15 and TRBJ1-1, with a possible D match to TRBD1 (6 bases). V was shortened by 3 bases and J by 4 bases, with 15 bases between the two germline ends. The CDR3 has 15 amino acids. CDR1 is LNHNV, CDR2 YYDKDF, per germline (reference sequence). CDR3 DNA: TGTGCCACCAGCAGGGAGAGTACAGGGAGCACTGAAGCTTTCTTT. Its translation is CATSRESTGSTEAFF.

The chain combines TRBV25-1 with TRBJ2-1; D unresolved. The V end was cut by 5 bases, the J end by 5 bases, with 4 bases between. Germline V gene lookup returns CDR1 MGHDK and CDR2 SYGVNS. This CDR3 is built from 11 residues. CDR3 DNA: TGTGCCAGCAGTTATAACAATGAGCAGTTCTTC. This translates into CASSYNNEQFF.

This clone was detected only a few times. The chain combines TRBV2 with TRBJ1-6; a weak D match, TRBD1 (5 bases). CDR1 SNHLY and CDR2 FYNNEI come from the germline V gene. Trimming cost V 1 base and J 6 bases, with 13 bases left between them. CDR3 length: 16 residues. The CDR3: CASSEVGHRSNSPLHF. The CDR3 DNA sequence: TGTGCCAGCAGTGAAGTAGGTCACAGGAGTAATTCACCCCTCCACTTT.

The rearrangement joins TRBV5-1 to TRBJ2-2, with a weak D call TRBD1 (5 bases). The CDR3 consists of 13 residues. Germline V gene lookup returns CDR1 SGHRS and CDR2 YFSETQ. Deletions cut 5 bases from V and 4 bases from J, with 9 bases between. The chain's CDR3 is CASRTQGTGELFF. As DNA, the CDR3 is TGCGCCAGCAGAACCCAGGGCACCGGGGAGCTGTTTTTT.

A single count supports this clone. Within the sample, other DNA sequences also encode this same CDR3. The V gene is TRBV6-5, the J gene TRBJ1-1; D remains ambiguous. Germline CDR1 and CDR2: MNHEY and SVGAGI. The CDR3 consists of 11 residues. Trimming removed 6 bases from V and 4 bases from J, with 6 bases in between. Written as DNA, the CDR3 is TGTGCCAGCAGGGGCCGCACTGAAGCTTTCTTT. It specifies CASRGRTEAFF.

The chain has TRBV4-3 and TRBJ1-6; D remains unclear. This CDR3 is 17 amino acids long. The germline V gene encodes CDR1 LGHNA and CDR2 YSLEER. Trimming took off 0 bases at V and 4 bases at J, with 13 bases between the two ends. CDR3 nucleotides: TGCGCCAGCAGCCAAGATCTGAGGGCGATATATAATTCACCCCTCCACTTT. It yields the protein CASSQDLRAIYNSPLHF.

The table lists this clone with a few counts. The chain uses TRBV7-2 and TRBJ1-4; D is unresolved. The CDR3 runs 15 residues. Germline assignment: CDR1 SGHTA and CDR2 FQGNSA. Trimming shortened V by 5 bases and J by 1 base, and 11 bases separated the two germline ends. The CDR3 here is CASSPNGVTNEKLFF. Written as DNA, the CDR3 is TGTGCCAGCAGCCCGAACGGGGTAACTAATGAAAAACTGTTTTTT.